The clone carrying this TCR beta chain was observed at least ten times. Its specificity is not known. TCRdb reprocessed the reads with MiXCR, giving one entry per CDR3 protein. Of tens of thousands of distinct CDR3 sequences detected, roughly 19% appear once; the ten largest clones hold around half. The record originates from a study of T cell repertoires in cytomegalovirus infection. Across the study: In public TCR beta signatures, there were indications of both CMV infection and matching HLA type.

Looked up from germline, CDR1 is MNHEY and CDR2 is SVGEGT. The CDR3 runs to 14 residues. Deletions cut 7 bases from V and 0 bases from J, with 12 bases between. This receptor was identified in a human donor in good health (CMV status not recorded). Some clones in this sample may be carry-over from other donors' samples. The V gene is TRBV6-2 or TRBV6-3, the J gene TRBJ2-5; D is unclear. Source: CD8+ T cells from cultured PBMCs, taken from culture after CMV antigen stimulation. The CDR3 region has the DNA TGTGCCAGCACCTTAACCATGTACCAAGAGACCCAGTACTTC. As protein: CASTLTMYQETQYF.